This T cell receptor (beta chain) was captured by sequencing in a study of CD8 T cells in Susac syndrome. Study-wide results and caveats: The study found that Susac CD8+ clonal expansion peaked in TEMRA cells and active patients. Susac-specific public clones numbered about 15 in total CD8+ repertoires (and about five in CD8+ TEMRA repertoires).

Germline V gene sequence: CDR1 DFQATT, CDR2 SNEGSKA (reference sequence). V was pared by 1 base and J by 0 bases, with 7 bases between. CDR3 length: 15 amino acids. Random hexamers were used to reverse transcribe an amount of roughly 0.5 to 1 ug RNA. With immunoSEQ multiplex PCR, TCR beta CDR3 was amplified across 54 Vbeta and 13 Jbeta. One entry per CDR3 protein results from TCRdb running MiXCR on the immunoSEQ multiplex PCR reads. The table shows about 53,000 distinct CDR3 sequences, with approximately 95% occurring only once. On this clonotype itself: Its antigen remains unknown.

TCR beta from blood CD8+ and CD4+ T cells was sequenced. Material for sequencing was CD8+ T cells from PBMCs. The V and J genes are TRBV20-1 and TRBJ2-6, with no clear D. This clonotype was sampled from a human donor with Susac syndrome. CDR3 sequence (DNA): TGCAGTGCTAGAGTGCGCATCTCTGGGGCCAACGTCCTGACTTTC. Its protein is CSARVRISGANVLTF.